Below are 7 T cell receptor beta chains sequenced from a single sample in a study of regulatory T cells in long-lasting Graves disease. Researchers made TCR beta libraries by using iRepertoire HTBI primers and running Arm-PCR on CDR3 regions. Using its own MiXCR run on the multiplex PCR reads, TCRdb lists one record per CDR3 protein. This sample has approximately 230,000 distinct CDR3 sequences; about 16% occur once, and the top ten carry more than 20%. As for time point: newly diagnosed GD, antithyroid drugs for less than 3 months. The TCR library was made from RNA that had been extracted from PBMCs in TRIzol. Source: peripheral blood mononuclear cells (PBMCs), taken at new diagnosis, from a patient treated with antithyroid drugs. Source of these receptors: a female donor with Graves disease.

Many counts were recorded for this clonotype. The chain employs TRBV27 and TRBJ2-7, with 9 nucleotides matching TRBD1. CDR1 and CDR2 from the germline V gene are MNHEY and SMNVEV (reference sequence). The CDR3 length is 15 residues. V lost 4 bases and J lost 3; bases outside the gene matches: 7. The CDR3 region is CASSSGGQGYYEQYF. The CDR3 DNA is TGTGCCAGCAGTTCAGGGGGACAGGGTTACTACGAGCAGTACTTC.

This clonotype was seen ten or more times. The CDR3 sequence: CASNLGVAGGDTQYF. The CDR3 DNA is TGTGCCAGCAACTTGGGCGTAGCGGGGGGGGATACGCAGTATTTT. The chain is built from TRBV6-2 or TRBV6-3 and TRBJ2-3; 11 bases fit TRBD2. Germline loops: CDR1 MNHEY, CDR2 SVGEGT. Trimming took 7 bases from V and 6 from J; bases not matched to a gene: 9. The CDR3 loop spans 15 amino acids.

This clonotype was observed once. This may stem from a read error, because a much larger clone lies one nucleotide away. The chain combines TRBV6-2 or TRBV6-3 with TRBJ2-3; 10 bases fit TRBD2. V lost 6 bases, J lost 2 bases, and 5 bases stayed unmatched. The length of the CDR3 is 15 residues. CDR1 and CDR2 (germline): MNHEY, SVGEGT. CDR3 region: CASSGTSGATDTQYF. DNA for the CDR3: TGTGCCAGCAGCGGAACTAGCGGGGCCACAGATACGCAGTATTTT.

In this sample, this clonotype turned up many times. This chain uses TRBV27 with TRBJ2-7; no firm D call. Trimming took 3 bases from V and 1 from J, leaving 16 bases between them. The CDR3 contains 16 residues. Germline CDR1 is MNHEY and CDR2 is SMNVEV (reference sequence). CDR3 loop: CASSLILQHKSYEQYF. In DNA, the CDR3 is TGTGCCAGCAGTTTGATCCTCCAGCACAAATCCTACGAGCAGTACTTC.

This chain connects TRBV15 to TRBJ1-4, with D uncertain. Per germline, CDR1 LNHNV and CDR2 YYDKDF (reference sequence). The CDR3 spans 16 residues. The V end lost 0 bases, the J end lost 0 bases, and 8 bases lay between the germline ends. CDR3 DNA sequence: TGTGCCACCAGCAGAGATAAGGGAGCAACTAATGAAAAACTGTTTTTT. The encoded protein is CATSRDKGATNEKLFF. Together with reference TRBV15 and TRBJ1-4, the CDR3 gives the full variable domain: DAMVIQNPRYQVTQFGKPVTLSCSQTLNHNVMYWYQQKSSQAPKLLFHYYDKDFNNEADTPDNFQSRRPNTSFCFLDIRSPGLGDTAMYLCATSRDKGATNEKLFFGSGTQLSVL.

This clonotype was seen at least ten times. The chain recombines TRBV30 with TRBJ1-4; 11 bases line up with TRBD1. V trimming: 0 bases; J trimming: 8 bases; junction bases outside the gene matches: 5. The CDR3 length is 15 residues. Germline V gene sequence: CDR1 GTSNPN, CDR2 SVGIG (reference sequence). CDR3 nucleotide sequence: TGTGCCTGGAGTGTACGGGGGACAGGGGGAGAAAAACTGTTTTTT. It translates to CAWSVRGTGGEKLFF.

As concerns this clonotype: A single base is all that separates this from a far larger clone, so a read error is likely. Here the CDR3 reads CASSQDRRNEQYF. The DNA for the CDR3 is TGTGCCAGCAGCCAAGACAGGAGGAATGAGCAGTACTTC. V usage is TRBV11-3 and J usage is TRBJ2-7; weak D call: TRBD1 (6 bases). The CDR3 consists of 13 residues. Deletions cut 5 bases from V and 7 bases from J, with 15 bases between. Germline-derived CDR1 and CDR2 are SGHNT and YENEEA.